This TCR beta chain was retrieved from a study of T cell responses to AZD1222 COVID-19 vaccine (dated by TCRdb to about 2021). Context from the whole study: TCR sequencing was performed for roughly 240 trial participants, of whom around 200 were given two doses of AZD1222 and about 25 were given two doses of MenACWY control vaccine. Enrollment into the trials was organized by age into subgroups of 18-55, 56-69 and 70-plus years, and those subgroups contained roughly 150, 30 and 60 TCR-sequenced participants, respectively. What the work shows at the level of the full study, not this receptor alone: Because no day 14 peak-response samples were available, the repertoires could be characterized only after the peak T cell response. Most participants were white British and females outnumbered males, and the authors suggested that clonal diversity may have been underestimated. Spike-specific TCR breadth and depth rose significantly after two AZD1222 doses compared with day 0 and with MenACWY recipients. The 56-69-year group was small, and its depth increase did not reach significance, likely because of low power. Vaccine-associated CD4 TCRs spanned the whole spike protein, with dominant responses in regions 160-218 and 743-854. Reportedly, close to half of the unique spike-specific TCRs recognized epitopes lying outside the regions that are mutated in the B.1.351 and B.1.1.7 variants. Only six AZD1222 recipients were SARS-CoV-2 seropositive at baseline, limiting conclusions about previously exposed vaccinees.

V sheds 4 bases and J sheds 8 bases, leaving 15 bases between their ends. CDR1 and CDR2, looked up from the germline V gene (reference sequence), are MNHEY and SMNVEV. The CDR3 starts with the cysteine, ends with the phenylalanine, and has 14 residues. Only the CDR3 region is kept as DNA, spanning 42 bases read in frame from base 1. The table lists this clone with a few counts. Its antigen remains unidentified. No qualities accompany the bases; no much larger clone lies one base away. The CDR3 regions of human TCRbeta chains were analyzed by immunosequencing. The authors processed their data as follows. TCRs in the repertoires were matched against a reference library of SARS-CoV-2-specific TCRs that had been generated with the MIRA antigen-specificity platform. Breadth was defined as the fraction of unique TCRs that were SARS-CoV-2-associated. Depth was defined as the fraction of total T cells that were SARS-CoV-2-associated. Using the MIRA data, each spike-specific TCR was mapped to the spike region that the TCR reacts to and placed in a CD4 or CD8 class. Log10-transformed breadth and depth values were compared by one-way ANOVA with Sidak's multiple comparisons tests. Sourced from immuneACCESS, this table was stored by TCRdb with only in-frame sequences that have V and J called. A share of the clones is absent; for the studies checked, an unresolved V gene accounts for under half, and the remainder has no known explanation. The D gene and trimming were derived from the DNA, and the V and J assignments and clone size from that table. Present in this sample are roughly 160,000 clones, 92% of which were seen just once. Of the sample, 1% to 1.5% falls within the top ten clones.

The sample's time point label, in plain terms: about 28 days (+/-7) after the second vaccine dose. AZD1222 recipients with second doses at about 4 weeks or about 12 weeks were pooled, because spike-specific TCR depth and breadth did not differ between schedules. Vaccinee samples were obtained from the UK trials COV001 and COV002, which included a single-blind randomized controlled phase 2/3 trial of AZD1222 (ChAdOx1 nCoV-19) in healthy adults. Trial participant PBMC samples were collected at day 0 and day 28 after the second dose for TCRbeta chain sequencing. This TCR derives from an adult who received the AZD1222 COVID-19 vaccine. This specimen consisted of peripheral blood, obtained 28 days after the second AZD1222 dose. Recombination connected TRBV27 to TRBJ1-5, and the D gene may be TRBD1, 6 bases matching. The nucleotides are TGTGCCAGCAGTTCCGAGGGGGGGTTGGAGCCCCAGCATTTT. The encoded protein is CASSSEGGLEPQHF.